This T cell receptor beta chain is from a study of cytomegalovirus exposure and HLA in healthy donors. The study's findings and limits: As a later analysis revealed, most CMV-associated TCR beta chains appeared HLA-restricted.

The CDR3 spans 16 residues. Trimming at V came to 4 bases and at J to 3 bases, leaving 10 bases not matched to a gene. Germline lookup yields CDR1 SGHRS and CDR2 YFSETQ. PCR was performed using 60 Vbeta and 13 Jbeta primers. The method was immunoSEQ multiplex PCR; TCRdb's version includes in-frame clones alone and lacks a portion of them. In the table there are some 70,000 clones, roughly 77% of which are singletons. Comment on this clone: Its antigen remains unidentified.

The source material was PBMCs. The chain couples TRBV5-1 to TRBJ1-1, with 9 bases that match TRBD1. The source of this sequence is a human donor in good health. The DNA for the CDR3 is TGCGCCAGCAGCATCGTACCGGGACAGGGTTACACTGAAGCTTTCTTT. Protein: CASSIVPGQGYTEAFF.